What follows is one T cell receptor beta chain and its context. Its antigen is not yet known. Nothing much larger sits one base from this clone, and base qualities are not available. The entry originates in a study of blood T cell repertoires in COVID-19 (dated by TCRdb to the early 2020s). Broadly, across the study: Collaborator samples came from the United States, Italy and Spain and covered acute and convalescent phases of COVID-19. A de-identified subject ID, COVID-19 status, age in years and sex were almost always included in the sample metadata. The samples were drawn from two sources: the first 160 participants of the ongoing ImmuneRACE study, and 1,254 subjects contributed by 6 global collaborators. The repertoires were released in a freely available public database meant as a resource for research on the immune response to SARS-CoV-2. The dataset comprised deeply sampled blood TCRbeta repertoires from subjects exposed to, actively infected with, or recovered from COVID-19. The material from the prospective study consisted of cDNA or gDNA derived from T cells, B-cell-depleted T cells, or PBMCs. Where available, HLA class I and class II types were obtained from metadata supplied by the sample provider rather than from assay-based typing.

Summary of the overall study and its limitations: The quantity of clinical and demographic metadata differed by source and by participant and was supplied without curation.

Whole blood was collected in K2EDTA tubes by collaborating institutions according to the institutions' own protocols. Collaborator samples were shipped for TCRbeta analysis as frozen whole blood, isolated PBMCs, or DNA extracted from either sample type. The immunoSEQ Assay, a bias-controlled multiplex PCR, was used to amplify TCRbeta CDR3 regions from genomic DNA. The source study handled its data this way. The number of nucleated cells in each sample was estimated from the amplification of reference gene primers within the assay. Sequence reads were collapsed and filtered to measure the absolute abundance of every unique TCRbeta CDR3 rearrangement. For each sample, productive Simpson clonality was calculated as the square root of Simpson's diversity index over productive rearrangements. In its TCRdb copy, this immuneACCESS table keeps in-frame sequences only and misses some clones. Where compared with another copy, unresolved V genes explain less than half of these, and the others have no known cause. Clonal size and the V and J genes are those of that table, whereas D and trimming came from the DNA. Here the sample has 50,000 to 70,000 clones; around 84% occur a single time. Approximately 15% of the sample is taken by the ten largest.

At the junction V is shortened by 1 base and J by 4 bases, with 7 bases in between. CDR1 SGHTA and CDR2 FQGNSA were looked up in the germline V gene. Taken from cysteine to phenylalanine, the CDR3 has 13 residues. The retained sequence is limited to the CDR3, 39 bases, with the frame set at the first base. This sequence was found in a man aged 70 or older with active COVID-19. The chain uses TRBV7-2 and TRBJ1-1; possibly the D gene is TRBD1, per 5 matching bases. Sequencing used peripheral blood. In nucleotides, the sequence is TGTGCCAGCAGCTTAGACAGGTCCACTGAAGCTTTCTTT. This codes for CASSLDRSTEAFF.